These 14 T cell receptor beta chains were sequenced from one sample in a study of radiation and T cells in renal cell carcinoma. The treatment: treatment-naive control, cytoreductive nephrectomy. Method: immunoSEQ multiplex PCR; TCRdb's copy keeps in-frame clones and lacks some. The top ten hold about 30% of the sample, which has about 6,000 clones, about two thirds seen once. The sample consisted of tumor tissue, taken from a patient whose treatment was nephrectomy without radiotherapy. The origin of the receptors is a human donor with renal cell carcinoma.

The CDR3 spells CASSAAGVPLQETQYF. The CDR3 region has the DNA TGTGCCAGCAGCGCCGCGGGAGTCCCTCTCCAAGAGACCCAGTACTTC. The chain links TRBV9 to TRBJ2-5, with 7 bases aligning to TRBD2. Germline CDR1 SGDLS, CDR2 YYNGEE. The CDR3 length is 16 residues. V shed 3 bases, J shed 1 base, and the junction held 9 bases outside the gene matches. Together with reference TRBV9 and TRBJ2-5, the CDR3 gives the full variable domain: DSGVTQTPKHLITATGQRVTLRCSPRSGDLSVYWYQQSLDQGLQFLIQYYNGEERAKGNILERFSAQQFPDLHSELNLSSLELGDSALYFCASSAAGVPLQETQYFGPGTRLLVL.

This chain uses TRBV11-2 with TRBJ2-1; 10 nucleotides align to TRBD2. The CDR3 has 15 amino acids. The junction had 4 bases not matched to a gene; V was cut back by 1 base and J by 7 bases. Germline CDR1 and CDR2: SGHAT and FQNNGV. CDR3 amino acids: CASSLAAGGLNEQFF. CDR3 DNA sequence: TGTGCCAGCAGCTTAGCAGCGGGAGGGTTGAATGAGCAGTTCTTC. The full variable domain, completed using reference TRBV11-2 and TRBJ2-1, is EAGVAQSPRYKIIEKRQSVAFWCNPISGHATLYWYQQILGQGPKLLIQFQNNGVVDDSQLPKDRFSAERLKGVDSTLKIQPAKLEDSAVYLCASSLAAGGLNEQFFGPGTRLTVL.

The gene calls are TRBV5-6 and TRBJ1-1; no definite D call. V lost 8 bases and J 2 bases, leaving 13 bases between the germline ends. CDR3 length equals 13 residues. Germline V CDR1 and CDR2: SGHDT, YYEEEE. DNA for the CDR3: TGTGCCAGTATTTCCTCCCTAAACACTGAAGCTTTCTTT. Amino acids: CASISSLNTEAFF.

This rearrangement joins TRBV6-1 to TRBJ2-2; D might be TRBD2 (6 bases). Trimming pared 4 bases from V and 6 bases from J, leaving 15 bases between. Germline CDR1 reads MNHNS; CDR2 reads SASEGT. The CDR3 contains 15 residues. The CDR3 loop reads CASSGGVSDAGELFF. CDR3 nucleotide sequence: TGTGCCAGCAGTGGGGGGGTGTCGGACGCCGGGGAGCTGTTTTTT.

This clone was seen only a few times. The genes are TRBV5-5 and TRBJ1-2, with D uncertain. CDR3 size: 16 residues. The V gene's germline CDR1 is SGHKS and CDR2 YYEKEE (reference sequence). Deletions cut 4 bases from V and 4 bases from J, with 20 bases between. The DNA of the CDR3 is TGTGCCAGCAGCCCATTTGACCGGGTGGGCTTCTATGGCTACACCTTC. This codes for CASSPFDRVGFYGYTF.

CDR3 coding DNA: TGTGCCAGCAGGCCTAGGGACAGGGGACTATATGGCTACACCTTC. Its protein product is CASRPRDRGLYGYTF. J is TRBJ1-2 and V is TRBV6-5, with 10 nucleotides matching TRBD1. Germline lookup yields CDR1 MNHEY and CDR2 SVGAGI. Trimming removed 6 bases from V and 5 bases from J; junction bases left unmatched: 9. The CDR3 contains 15 residues.

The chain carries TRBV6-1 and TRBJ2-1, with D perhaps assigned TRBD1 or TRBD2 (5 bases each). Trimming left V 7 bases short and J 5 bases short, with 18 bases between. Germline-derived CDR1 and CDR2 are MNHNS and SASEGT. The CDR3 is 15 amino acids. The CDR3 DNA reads TGTGCCAGCATCCGAGGGGCCACCGGAGACAATGAGCAGTTCTTC. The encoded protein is CASIRGATGDNEQFF.

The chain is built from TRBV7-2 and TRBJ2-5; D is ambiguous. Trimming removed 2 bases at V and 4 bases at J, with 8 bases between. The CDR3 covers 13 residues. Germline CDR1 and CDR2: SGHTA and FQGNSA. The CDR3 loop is CASSLRSRETQYF. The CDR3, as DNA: TGTGCCAGCAGCTTACGGTCAAGAGAGACCCAGTACTTC.

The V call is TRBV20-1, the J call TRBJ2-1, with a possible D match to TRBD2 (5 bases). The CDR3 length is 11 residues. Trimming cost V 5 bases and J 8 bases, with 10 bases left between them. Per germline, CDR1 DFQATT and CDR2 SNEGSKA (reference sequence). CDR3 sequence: CSASTKDEQFF. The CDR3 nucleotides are TGCAGTGCTTCGACTAAGGATGAGCAGTTCTTC.

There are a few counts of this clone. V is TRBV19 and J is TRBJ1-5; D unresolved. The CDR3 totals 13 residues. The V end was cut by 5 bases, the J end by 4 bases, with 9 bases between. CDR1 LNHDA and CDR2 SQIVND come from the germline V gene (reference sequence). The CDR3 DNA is TGTGCCAGTAGTCGAGGGAGTAATCAGCCCCAGCATTTT. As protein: CASSRGSNQPQHF.

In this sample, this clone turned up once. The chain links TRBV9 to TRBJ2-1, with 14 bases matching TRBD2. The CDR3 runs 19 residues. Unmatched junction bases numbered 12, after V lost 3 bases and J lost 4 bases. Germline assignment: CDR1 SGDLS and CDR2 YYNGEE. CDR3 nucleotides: TGTGCCAGCAGCGCTGGACTAGCGGGAGGTCCTTTCCTGTACAATGAGCAGTTCTTC. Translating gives CASSAGLAGGPFLYNEQFF.

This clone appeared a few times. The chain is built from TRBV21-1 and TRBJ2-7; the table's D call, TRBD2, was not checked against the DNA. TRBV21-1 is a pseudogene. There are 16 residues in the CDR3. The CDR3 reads CASSKKAGETFYEQYF. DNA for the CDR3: TGTGCCAGCAGCAAAAAGGCGGGAGAGACCTTCTACGAGCAGTACTTC.

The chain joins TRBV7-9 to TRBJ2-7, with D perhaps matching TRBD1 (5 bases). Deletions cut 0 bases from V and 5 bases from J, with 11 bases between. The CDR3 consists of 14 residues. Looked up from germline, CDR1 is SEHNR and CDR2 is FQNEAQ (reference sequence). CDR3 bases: TGTGCCAGCAGCTTAGCAGGGGCTCGGAACGAGCAGTACTTC. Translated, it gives CASSLAGARNEQYF.

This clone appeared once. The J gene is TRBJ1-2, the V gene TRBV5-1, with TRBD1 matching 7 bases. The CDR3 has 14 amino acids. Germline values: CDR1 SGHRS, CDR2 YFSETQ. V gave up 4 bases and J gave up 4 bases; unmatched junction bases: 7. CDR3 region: CASSSGTVGYGYTF. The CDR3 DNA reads TGCGCCAGCAGCAGTGGGACAGTGGGCTATGGCTACACCTTC.